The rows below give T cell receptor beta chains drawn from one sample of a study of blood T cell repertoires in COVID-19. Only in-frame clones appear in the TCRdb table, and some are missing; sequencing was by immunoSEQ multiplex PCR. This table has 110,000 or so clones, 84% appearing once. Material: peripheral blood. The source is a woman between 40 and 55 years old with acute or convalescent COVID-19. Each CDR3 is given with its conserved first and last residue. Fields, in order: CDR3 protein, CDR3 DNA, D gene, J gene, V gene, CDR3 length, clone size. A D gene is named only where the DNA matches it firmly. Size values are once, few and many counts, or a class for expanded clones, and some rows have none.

cdr3_aa: CASSYQGGNTEAFF
cdr3_nt: TGTGCCAGCAGTTACCAGGGAGGGAACACTGAAGCTTTCTTT
d_call: NA
j_call: TRBJ1-1
v_call: TRBV6-5
cdr3_length: 14
clone_size: NA

cdr3_aa: CAWSGRGIEQYF
cdr3_nt: TGTGCCTGGAGTGGCAGGGGGATCGAGCAGTACTTC
d_call: TRBD1
j_call: TRBJ2-7
v_call: TRBV30
cdr3_length: 12
clone_size: few

cdr3_aa: CASSLIRRGLAGDTGELFF
cdr3_nt: TGTGCCAGCAGCTTAATAAGGCGTGGACTAGCGGGGGACACCGGGGAGCTGTTTTTT
d_call: TRBD2
j_call: TRBJ2-2
v_call: TRBV7-3
cdr3_length: 19
clone_size: NA

cdr3_aa: CASNAREIAYEQYF
cdr3_nt: TGTGCCAGCAATGCCCGGGAGATAGCCTACGAGCAGTACTTC
d_call: NA
j_call: TRBJ2-7
v_call: TRBV27
cdr3_length: 14
clone_size: NA

cdr3_aa: CASSLLAGGQDTQYF
cdr3_nt: TGTGCCAGCAGTCTTCTAGCGGGGGGGCAAGATACGCAGTATTTT
d_call: TRBD2
j_call: TRBJ2-3
v_call: TRBV7-6
cdr3_length: 15
clone_size: NA

cdr3_aa: CASSRRAGGSYNEQFF
cdr3_nt: TGTGCCAGTAGTAGGAGGGCGGGGGGATCCTACAATGAGCAGTTCTTC
d_call: TRBD2
j_call: TRBJ2-1
v_call: TRBV19
cdr3_length: 16
clone_size: NA

cdr3_aa: CASSPPGWDRDSNTIYF
cdr3_nt: TGTGCCAGCTCACCACCTGGCTGGGACAGGGACTCAAACACCATATATTTT
d_call: TRBD1
j_call: TRBJ1-3
v_call: TRBV18
cdr3_length: 17
clone_size: NA

cdr3_aa: CASRSGALQPQHF
cdr3_nt: TGTGCCAGCAGGTCTGGGGCCCTACAGCCCCAGCATTTT
d_call: NA
j_call: TRBJ1-5
v_call: TRBV12-3/TRBV12-4
cdr3_length: 13
clone_size: NA

cdr3_aa: CAVVPPSGGLYTGELFF
cdr3_nt: TGTGCCGTCGTTCCGCCTAGCGGGGGGCTTTACACCGGGGAGCTGTTTTTT
d_call: TRBD2
j_call: TRBJ2-2
v_call: TRBV9
cdr3_length: 17
clone_size: once

cdr3_aa: CASSPALAGFDEQFF
cdr3_nt: TGTGCCAGCAGCCCGGCCTTAGCGGGTTTCGATGAGCAGTTCTTC
d_call: TRBD2
j_call: TRBJ2-1
v_call: TRBV13
cdr3_length: 15
clone_size: NA

cdr3_aa: CASVRTSGGYEQFF
cdr3_nt: TGTGCCAGTGTGCGGACTAGCGGGGGGTATGAGCAGTTCTTC
d_call: TRBD2
j_call: TRBJ2-1
v_call: TRBV7-2
cdr3_length: 14
clone_size: NA

cdr3_aa: CASGPLDSRTQYF
cdr3_nt: TGTGCTAGTGGTCCCCTGGACAGCAGAACGCAGTATTTT
d_call: NA
j_call: TRBJ2-3
v_call: TRBV12-5
cdr3_length: 13
clone_size: NA

cdr3_aa: CASSVDVAAGELFF
cdr3_nt: TGTGCCAGCAGCGTAGATGTGGCGGCCGGGGAGCTGTTTTTT
d_call: NA
j_call: TRBJ2-2
v_call: TRBV9
cdr3_length: 14
clone_size: NA

cdr3_aa: CASSMVTGYQPQHF
cdr3_nt: TGTGCCAGTAGTATGGTCACAGGGTATCAGCCCCAGCATTTT
d_call: NA
j_call: TRBJ1-5
v_call: TRBV19
cdr3_length: 14
clone_size: NA

cdr3_aa: CASIQGATNEKLFF
cdr3_nt: TGTGCCAGCATCCAGGGCGCAACTAATGAAAAACTGTTTTTT
d_call: NA
j_call: TRBJ1-4
v_call: TRBV11-2
cdr3_length: 14
clone_size: NA

cdr3_aa: CSVGGTGPNYGYTF
cdr3_nt: TGCAGCGTTGGCGGGACAGGGCCTAACTATGGCTACACCTTC
d_call: TRBD1
j_call: TRBJ1-2
v_call: TRBV29-1
cdr3_length: 14
clone_size: NA

cdr3_aa: CASSLLVQSGYTF
cdr3_nt: TGTGCCAGCAGCTTGCTGGTTCAAAGCGGCTACACCTTC
d_call: NA
j_call: TRBJ1-2
v_call: TRBV5-8
cdr3_length: 13
clone_size: NA

cdr3_aa: CASSTGTETLNTEAFF
cdr3_nt: TGTGCCAGCAGCACCGGGACAGAGACTTTGAACACTGAAGCTTTCTTT
d_call: TRBD1
j_call: TRBJ1-1
v_call: TRBV5-5
cdr3_length: 16
clone_size: NA

cdr3_aa: CASSLEQGTTNEKLFF
cdr3_nt: TGTGCCAGCAGCTTGGAACAGGGAACGACTAATGAAAAACTGTTTTTT
d_call: NA
j_call: TRBJ1-4
v_call: TRBV5-4
cdr3_length: 16
clone_size: NA

cdr3_aa: CASSLARDRGKQPQHF
cdr3_nt: TGTGCCAGCAGCTTAGCGCGGGACAGGGGAAAACAGCCCCAGCATTTT
d_call: TRBD1
j_call: TRBJ1-5
v_call: TRBV7-9
cdr3_length: 16
clone_size: NA

cdr3_aa: CASSQVSVEGGYTF
cdr3_nt: TGCGCCAGCAGCCAAGTTTCGGTCGAGGGAGGCTACACCTTC
d_call: NA
j_call: TRBJ1-2
v_call: TRBV4-1
cdr3_length: 14
clone_size: NA

cdr3_aa: CASSRMSGGAVDTQYF
cdr3_nt: TGCGCCAGCAGCCGGATGAGCGGGGGGGCGGTGGATACGCAGTATTTT
d_call: TRBD2
j_call: TRBJ2-3
v_call: TRBV4-1
cdr3_length: 16
clone_size: NA

cdr3_aa: CASSLSGSQYNSPLHF
cdr3_nt: TGTGCCAGCAGCTTGAGCGGGTCTCAATATAATTCACCCCTCCACTTT
d_call: NA
j_call: TRBJ1-6
v_call: TRBV7-9
cdr3_length: 16
clone_size: NA

cdr3_aa: CASNRGLYGYTF
cdr3_nt: TGTGCCAGCAACAGGGGCCTCTATGGCTACACCTTC
d_call: TRBD1
j_call: TRBJ1-2
v_call: TRBV2
cdr3_length: 12
clone_size: NA

cdr3_aa: CSVVGQGNYGYTF
cdr3_nt: TGCAGCGTGGTTGGACAGGGGAACTATGGCTACACCTTC
d_call: TRBD1
j_call: TRBJ1-2
v_call: TRBV29-1
cdr3_length: 13
clone_size: NA

cdr3_aa: CASRLAGGPDEQYF
cdr3_nt: TGTGCCAGCAGGTTAGCGGGGGGGCCTGACGAGCAGTACTTC
d_call: TRBD2
j_call: TRBJ2-7
v_call: TRBV4-2
cdr3_length: 14
clone_size: NA

cdr3_aa: CASSTRGQRGEQFF
cdr3_nt: TGTGCCAGCAGCACCAGAGGACAGCGGGGTGAGCAGTTCTTC
d_call: NA
j_call: TRBJ2-1
v_call: TRBV7-2
cdr3_length: 14
clone_size: NA